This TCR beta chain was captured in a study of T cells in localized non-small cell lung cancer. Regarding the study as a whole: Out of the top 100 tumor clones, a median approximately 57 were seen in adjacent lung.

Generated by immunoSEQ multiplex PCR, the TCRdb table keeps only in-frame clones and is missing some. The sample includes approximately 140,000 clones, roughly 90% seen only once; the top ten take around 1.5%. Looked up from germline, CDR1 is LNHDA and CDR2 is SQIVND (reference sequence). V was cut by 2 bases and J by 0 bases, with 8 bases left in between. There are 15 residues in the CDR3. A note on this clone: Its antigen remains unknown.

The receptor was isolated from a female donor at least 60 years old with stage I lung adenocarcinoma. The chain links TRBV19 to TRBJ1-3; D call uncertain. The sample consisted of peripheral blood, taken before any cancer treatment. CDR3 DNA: TGTGCCAGTAGTATAATCCCGGTCTCTGGAAACACCATATATTTT. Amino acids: CASSIIPVSGNTIYF.